Shown below are 10 T cell receptor beta chains from a single sample sequenced in a study of blood T cell repertoires in COVID-19. The protocol was immunoSEQ multiplex PCR, while the TCRdb copy is restricted to in-frame clones and leaves out a portion. Among fewer than 350,000 clones, roughly nine tenths were seen once, and the ten largest hold around 12%. The material sequenced was peripheral blood. These receptor sequences come from a woman aged 30 to 39 with COVID-19, enrolled during active disease.

The V and J genes are TRBV19 and TRBJ1-1; possibly TRBD1 for D (6 bases). Germline V gene lookup returns CDR1 LNHDA and CDR2 SQIVND (reference sequence). V shed 7 bases and J shed 5 bases, with 11 bases lying between them. This CDR3 is 12 amino acids long. CDR3 protein: CASNQGLTEAFF. As DNA, the CDR3 is TGTGCCAGTAATCAGGGGTTGACTGAAGCTTTCTTT.

A note on this clone: Other DNA sequences in this sample translate to the same CDR3. The CDR3 DNA is TGCGCCAGCAGCCAAGTTACAGGGGACTATGGCTACACCTTC. Encoded protein: CASSQVTGDYGYTF. This chain links TRBV4-1 with TRBJ1-2, with TRBD1 matching 7 bases. Trimming cost V 1 base and J 3 bases; bases outside gene matches: 2. This CDR3 has 14 residues. CDR1 and CDR2 (germline): MGHRA, YSYEKL.

The chain couples TRBV6-5 to TRBJ2-5, with D unresolved. The length of the CDR3 is 12 residues. Looked up from germline, CDR1 is MNHEY and CDR2 is SVGAGI. V lost 2 bases and J lost 4, with 5 bases in between. CDR3 in amino acids: CASSYIGETQYF. The CDR3 nucleotides read TGTGCCAGCAGTTACATCGGAGAGACCCAGTACTTC.

The CDR3 DNA follows: TGTGCCAGCAGTTACGGGAGAATTAGTGAGCAGTTCTTC. This sequence encodes CASSYGRISEQFF. The chain uses TRBV12-3 or TRBV12-4 and TRBJ2-1; the D gene is possibly TRBD2 (6 bases). This CDR3 region has 13 residues. V lost 4 bases and J lost 9, with 13 bases in between.

The V and J genes are TRBV5-6 and TRBJ2-2; 13 positions agree with TRBD2. Per the germline V gene, CDR1 is SGHDT and CDR2 is YYEEEE. This CDR3 comprises 16 residues. V shed 4 bases, J shed 6 bases, and the junction held 6 bases outside the gene matches. CDR3 bases: TGTGCCAGCAGCGCGGGACTAGCGGGGAAATCCGGGGAGCTGTTTTTT. This gives the protein CASSAGLAGKSGELFF. The variable domain in full, with the rest retrieved from reference TRBV5-6 and TRBJ2-2, is DAGVTQSPTHLIKTRGQQVTLRCSPKSGHDTVSWYQQALGQGPQFIFQYYEEEERQRGNFPDRFSGHQFPNYSSELNVNALLLGDSALYLCASSAGLAGKSGELFFGEGSRLTVL.

The chain joins TRBV5-4 to TRBJ2-1; 10 positions agree with TRBD2. The CDR3 length is 16 residues. Germline-derived CDR1 and CDR2 are SGHNT and YYREEE (reference sequence). The J segment lost 2 bases and the V segment lost 0 bases, leaving 2 bases of the junction unmatched. CDR3 sequence (DNA): TGTGCCAGCAGCTTGGGAACTAGCGGGGCCTACAATGAGCAGTTCTTC. Translated, it gives CASSLGTSGAYNEQFF.

The rearrangement joins TRBV7-9 to TRBJ2-3; D is uncertain. The V end was cut by 4 bases, the J end by 4 bases, with 3 bases between. The CDR3 runs to 11 residues. CDR1 and CDR2 (germline): SEHNR, FQNEAQ (reference sequence). CDR3 DNA sequence: TGTGCCAGCAGCTCTTCAGATACGCAGTATTTT. Its translation is CASSSSDTQYF.

This chain connects TRBV18 to TRBJ2-1; the match to TRBD2 covers 13 bases. The germline V gene has CDR1 KGHSH and CDR2 LQKENI. V was clipped by 3 bases and J by 8 bases; unmatched bases: 7. There are 16 residues in the CDR3. The CDR3 loop reads CASSPSGTSGDYEQFF. CDR3 sequence (DNA): TGTGCCAGCTCACCCTCCGGGACTAGCGGGGACTATGAGCAGTTCTTC. The full variable domain, its missing parts supplied by reference TRBV18 and TRBJ2-1, is NAGVMQNPRHLVRRRGQEARLRCSPMKGHSHVYWYRQLPEEGLKFMVYLQKENIIDESGMPKERFSAEFPKEGPSILRIQQVVRGDSAAYFCASSPSGTSGDYEQFFGPGTRLTVL.

The table lists this clone with a count of one. The gene calls are TRBV27 and TRBJ1-5, with D tentatively TRBD1 (5 bases). Deletions cut 3 bases from V and 1 base from J, with 19 bases between. Germline V gives CDR1 MNHEY, CDR2 SMNVEV (reference sequence). The CDR3 consists of 18 residues. The CDR3 coding sequence is TGTGCCAGCAGTTTTGCGTCAGGGATCCTTTTAAGCAATCAGCCCCAGCATTTT. Protein: CASSFASGILLSNQPQHF.

This clone showed up just once. This chain connects TRBV28 to TRBJ1-1, with TRBD1 as a possible D gene (5 bases). The CDR3 contains 15 residues. V gave up 7 bases and J gave up 5 bases, with 20 bases separating them. CDR1 and CDR2 (germline): MDHEN, SYDVKM. The CDR3 DNA follows: TGTGCCAGCACTCTCTTTCCTTCCAGGGCTACTGAAGCTTTCTTT. It specifies CASTLFPSRATEAFF.